This record concerns one T cell receptor beta chain sequence. Its antigen is as yet unknown. The junction had 8 bases not matched to a gene; V was cut back by 8 bases and J by 1 base. Germline assignment: CDR1 SGDLS and CDR2 YYNGEE. The CDR3 covers 16 residues. The investigators split CD4+ cells into a CD45RA+ naive subset and a CD45RA-negative memory subset. The protocol was immunoSEQ multiplex PCR, while the TCRdb copy is restricted to in-frame clones and leaves out a portion. The repertoire holds hundreds of thousands of clones, with around 74% as singletons. The sample comes from a study of shared clonotypes between healthy human individuals. Study results and caveats: An anticipated effect of sequencing depth on clonotype sharing among donors was recognized.

The sequenced sample consisted of memory CD4+ T cells sorted from blood. Subset here: CD45RA-negative fraction. This sequence joins TRBV9 and TRBJ2-6, with 8 positions matching TRBD1. The clonotype originates from a woman younger than 45 in good health. The CDR3, as DNA: TGTGCCAGTTTGGGACAGGACTTGTCTGGGGCCAACGTCCTGACTTTC. Amino acids: CASLGQDLSGANVLTF.